This is a list of T cell receptor beta chains from one sample in a study of blood T cell repertoires in COVID-19. Method: immunoSEQ multiplex PCR; TCRdb's copy keeps in-frame clones and lacks some. The sample consists of some 360,000 clones, about nine tenths of them appearing once. The sample taken for sequencing was PBMCs or T cells enriched from blood (not recorded which). The source is a young woman who had been exposed to COVID-19. The CDR3 runs from the conserved cysteine through the conserved F or W. Fields, in order: clone size, V gene, D gene, J gene, CDR3 DNA, CDR3 protein. The D gene is left open where the match is weak. Size tells how often a clone was seen (once, few, many) or the class of an expanded clone, and some rows leave it out.

clone_size: .; v_call: TRBV9; d_call: TRBD2; j_call: TRBJ2-3; cdr3_nt: TGTGCCAGCAGCTTCCGTCCGACTAGCGGCCCCACAGATACGCAGTATTTT; cdr3_aa: CASSFRPTSGPTDTQYF
clone_size: .; v_call: TRBV27; d_call: .; j_call: TRBJ2-2; cdr3_nt: TGTGCCAGCAGTTTAGGAACGGAGACCGGGGAGCTGTTTTTT; cdr3_aa: CASSLGTETGELFF
clone_size: .; v_call: TRBV29-1; d_call: .; j_call: TRBJ2-1; cdr3_nt: TGCAGCGTTGAAAGGAGCTACAATGAGCAGTTCTTC; cdr3_aa: CSVERSYNEQFF
clone_size: .; v_call: TRBV7-9; d_call: TRBD1; j_call: TRBJ2-1; cdr3_nt: TGTGCCAGCAGCCCCGGGACAGGAGACCACAATGAGCAGTTCTTC; cdr3_aa: CASSPGTGDHNEQFF
clone_size: .; v_call: TRBV2; d_call: TRBD2; j_call: TRBJ2-3; cdr3_nt: TGTGCCAGCAGTGAAGGACTAGCGGGCACAGATACGCAGTATTTT; cdr3_aa: CASSEGLAGTDTQYF
clone_size: .; v_call: TRBV28; d_call: TRBD1; j_call: TRBJ1-2; cdr3_nt: TGTGCCAGCAGTCTCGACAGGGTTTATGGCTACACCTTC; cdr3_aa: CASSLDRVYGYTF
clone_size: .; v_call: TRBV6-6; d_call: .; j_call: TRBJ2-4; cdr3_nt: TGTGCCAGCAGCCAAAGGGGGATTTGGGCCAAAAACATTCAGTACTTC; cdr3_aa: CASSQRGIWAKNIQYF
clone_size: .; v_call: TRBV3-1/TRBV3-2; d_call: .; j_call: TRBJ2-2; cdr3_nt: TGTGCCAGCAGCCGAAGACTGGGGAACACCGGGGAGCTGTTTTTT; cdr3_aa: CASSRRLGNTGELFF
clone_size: .; v_call: TRBV18; d_call: .; j_call: TRBJ1-1; cdr3_nt: TGTGCCAGCTCACCATCCCAGAACACTGAAGCTTTCTTT; cdr3_aa: CASSPSQNTEAFF
clone_size: .; v_call: TRBV5-1; d_call: .; j_call: TRBJ1-6; cdr3_nt: TGCGCCAGCAGCTTGGCTGACATTCCTTTTTCACCCCTCCACTTT; cdr3_aa: CASSLADIPFSPLHF
clone_size: .; v_call: TRBV9; d_call: TRBD2; j_call: TRBJ2-5; cdr3_nt: TGTGCCAGCAGCGCCTCTAGCGGTTTAGAGACCCAGTACTTC; cdr3_aa: CASSASSGLETQYF
clone_size: .; v_call: TRBV29-1; d_call: .; j_call: TRBJ2-3; cdr3_nt: TGCAGCGTGGACTTAGGAGATACGCAGTATTTT; cdr3_aa: CSVDLGDTQYF
clone_size: .; v_call: TRBV6-5; d_call: .; j_call: TRBJ2-5; cdr3_nt: TGTGCCAGCACCCCCCGCGCGGGCCTTAGGACCCAGTACTTC; cdr3_aa: CASTPRAGLRTQYF
clone_size: once; v_call: TRBV7-9; d_call: .; j_call: TRBJ2-1; cdr3_nt: TGTGCCAGCAGCTTAAAGACCGGGTCCGCGGGTGAGCAGTTCTTC; cdr3_aa: CASSLKTGSAGEQFF
clone_size: .; v_call: TRBV7-8; d_call: TRBD2; j_call: TRBJ2-1; cdr3_nt: TGTGCCAGCAGCTCTAACCTACTAGCGGGAGGTATTTACAATGAGCAGTTCTTC; cdr3_aa: CASSSNLLAGGIYNEQFF
clone_size: once; v_call: TRBV28; d_call: TRBD1; j_call: TRBJ1-3; cdr3_nt: TGTGCCAGCAGTTTAGGATTGGGACAGGGATACTCTGGAAACACCATATATTTT; cdr3_aa: CASSLGLGQGYSGNTIYF
clone_size: .; v_call: TRBV30; d_call: .; j_call: TRBJ1-6; cdr3_nt: TGTGCCTGGGCCCCCCGGGTACCACCCCTCCACTTT; cdr3_aa: CAWAPRVPPLHF
clone_size: .; v_call: TRBV28; d_call: TRBD1; j_call: TRBJ2-3; cdr3_nt: TGTGCCAGCAGTTCCCCGACAGGGAGCACAGATACGCAGTATTTT; cdr3_aa: CASSSPTGSTDTQYF
clone_size: .; v_call: TRBV5-1; d_call: .; j_call: TRBJ2-3; cdr3_nt: TGCGCCAGCAGCCCTAGCACAGATACGCAGTATTTT; cdr3_aa: CASSPSTDTQYF
clone_size: .; v_call: TRBV7-2; d_call: TRBD2; j_call: TRBJ2-1; cdr3_nt: TGTGCCAGCAGCTTAGCGCCGGGAGGCAATGAGCAGTTCTTC; cdr3_aa: CASSLAPGGNEQFF
clone_size: .; v_call: TRBV6-5; d_call: .; j_call: TRBJ2-5; cdr3_nt: TGTGCCAGCAGTTACTCGAGACTAGGAGAGACCCAGTACTTC; cdr3_aa: CASSYSRLGETQYF
clone_size: .; v_call: TRBV3-1/TRBV3-2; d_call: .; j_call: TRBJ2-3; cdr3_nt: TGTGCCAGCAGCCAAGTTCCCCTGACAGATACGCAGTATTTT; cdr3_aa: CASSQVPLTDTQYF
clone_size: .; v_call: TRBV28; d_call: TRBD1; j_call: TRBJ2-5; cdr3_nt: TGTGCCAGCAGTTCCCGGGACAGGGGAGAGACCCAGTACTTC; cdr3_aa: CASSSRDRGETQYF
clone_size: .; v_call: TRBV25-1; d_call: TRBD1; j_call: TRBJ2-5; cdr3_nt: TGTGCCAGCAGACCGGGACAGGGGAGTTCGTTAGAGACCCAGTACTTC; cdr3_aa: CASRPGQGSSLETQYF
clone_size: .; v_call: TRBV5-1; d_call: .; j_call: TRBJ1-1; cdr3_nt: TGCGCCAGCAGCTTGGCCCCAGGGTCTAACACTGAAGCTTTCTTT; cdr3_aa: CASSLAPGSNTEAFF
clone_size: .; v_call: TRBV28; d_call: .; j_call: TRBJ2-7; cdr3_nt: TGTGCCAGCAGTTTACCGGACATTTACTACGAGCAGTACTTC; cdr3_aa: CASSLPDIYYEQYF
clone_size: .; v_call: TRBV6-2/TRBV6-3; d_call: TRBD1; j_call: TRBJ2-7; cdr3_nt: TGTGCCAGCAGTCTGACAGGGGGCGACTACGAGCAGTACTTC; cdr3_aa: CASSLTGGDYEQYF
clone_size: .; v_call: TRBV24-1; d_call: .; j_call: TRBJ2-1; cdr3_nt: TGTGCCACCAGTGATTTCCATAGCGCGAGCTCCTACAATGAGCAGTTCTTC; cdr3_aa: CATSDFHSASSYNEQFF
clone_size: .; v_call: TRBV9; d_call: TRBD2; j_call: TRBJ2-1; cdr3_nt: TGTGCCAGCAGCGTAGCCGTCGGGGCTAGCGGTAGCTCCTACAATGAGCAGTTCTTC; cdr3_aa: CASSVAVGASGSSYNEQFF